This T cell receptor (beta chain) was documented in a study of blood T cells in healthy people across ages. A sample-barcoded 5' primer and a J-beta primer mix were used in a second PCR of roughly 6 to 11 cycles. Using its own MiXCR run on the 5' RACE reads, TCRdb lists one record per CDR3 protein. The table records fewer than 1 million distinct CDR3 sequences, roughly 44% of them present only once. The CDR3 is 18 residues long. V lost 4 bases and J lost 10, with 29 bases in between. CDR1 and CDR2 (germline): MNHEY, SVGEGT. Sequenced: blood. This receptor was taken from a man aged 55 to 69 in good health. The V and J genes are TRBV6-2 or TRBV6-3 and TRBJ2-1; D could derive from TRBD1 or TRBD2 (5 bases each). CDR3 nucleotide sequence: TGTGCCAGCAGTTCTATACGGGGAGAAAGGGGATTGTCTAACGAGCAGTTCTTC. This codes for CASSSIRGERGLSNEQFF.